The clone carrying this TCR beta chain occurred a few times. Its cognate antigen is unknown. The germline gives CDR1 LGHDT, CDR2 YNNKEL (reference sequence). The CDR3 consists of 16 residues. V was clipped by 6 bases and J by 0 bases, with 17 bases between them. These data are taken from a study of regulatory T cells in long-lasting Graves disease. General observations from the study: The study examined only peripheral blood, not thyroid tissue.

Arm-PCR of CDR3 regions with iRepertoire HTBI primers generated TCR beta libraries. A single record per CDR3 protein comes from TCRdb applying MiXCR to the multiplex PCR reads. The sample holds roughly 560,000 distinct CDR3 sequences, about 16% seen once. Time point of the sample: newly diagnosed GD, antithyroid drugs for less than 3 months. Scientists built the TCR library using RNA that was extracted from PBMCs. In addition, the sample was reused for a study of T cells in Graves' hyperthyroidism and ophthalmopathy.

The rearrangement links TRBV3-1 to TRBJ1-2, with D hard to call. This sequence originates from a woman aged 35-60 years with Graves disease. Specimen: peripheral blood mononuclear cells (PBMCs), collected at new diagnosis, from a patient treated with antithyroid drugs. In DNA, the CDR3 is TGTGCCAGCAGGCCCGCTTGGGGTCCCTCTAACTATGGCTACACCTTC. Translated, it gives CASRPAWGPSNYGYTF. The variable domain in full, with the rest retrieved from reference TRBV3-1 and TRBJ1-2, is DTAVSQTPKYLVTQMGNDKSIKCEQNLGHDTMYWYKQDSKKFLKIMFSYNNKELIINETVPNRFSPKSPDKAHLNLHINSLELGDSAVYFCASRPAWGPSNYGYTFGSGTRLTVV.